Listed below are T cell receptor beta chains from one sample, sequenced in a study of blood T cell repertoires in COVID-19. Generated by immunoSEQ multiplex PCR, the TCRdb table keeps only in-frame clones and is missing some. The data contain around 47,000 clones, about 81% of them singletons. Sequenced: peripheral blood. The receptor set was obtained from a woman aged 80 or over with COVID-19, enrolled during active disease. Both conserved end residues are part of each CDR3. A D gene is named only where the DNA matches it firmly. The size of a clone is reported for some rows only, either as once, few or many, or as a class for expanded clones.

v_gene: TRBV2; d_gene: NA; abundance: NA; j_gene: TRBJ1-4; CDR3aa: CASSALWGSLEKLFF; CDR3nt: TGTGCCAGCAGTGCTTTATGGGGCTCCTTAGAAAAACTGTTTTTT
v_gene: TRBV3-1/TRBV3-2; d_gene: NA; abundance: NA; j_gene: TRBJ1-5; CDR3aa: CASSQGGLGQPQHF; CDR3nt: TGTGCCAGCAGCCAGGGGGGGTTAGGGCAGCCCCAGCATTTT
v_gene: TRBV27; d_gene: NA; abundance: NA; j_gene: TRBJ1-5; CDR3aa: CASSTARYSNQPQHF; CDR3nt: TGTGCCAGCAGTACAGCCCGATATAGCAATCAGCCCCAGCATTTT
v_gene: TRBV18; d_gene: TRBD1; abundance: few; j_gene: TRBJ2-5; CDR3aa: CASSPGQPEQETQYF; CDR3nt: TGTGCCAGCTCACCGGGACAGCCAGAACAAGAGACCCAGTACTTC
v_gene: TRBV28; d_gene: TRBD1; abundance: NA; j_gene: TRBJ1-2; CDR3aa: CASSLAGTGDYSNYGYTF; CDR3nt: TGTGCCAGCAGTCTGGCCGGGACAGGGGATTACTCTAACTATGGCTACACCTTC
v_gene: TRBV21-1; d_gene: NA; abundance: NA; j_gene: TRBJ2-2; CDR3aa: CASSKIETGELFF; CDR3nt: TGTGCCAGCAGCAAAATTGAGACCGGGGAGCTGTTTTTT
v_gene: TRBV5-4; d_gene: TRBD2; abundance: NA; j_gene: TRBJ2-2; CDR3aa: CASSYGTSSNTGELFF; CDR3nt: TGTGCCAGCAGCTATGGGACTAGCTCGAACACCGGGGAGCTGTTTTTT
v_gene: TRBV19; d_gene: TRBD2; abundance: NA; j_gene: TRBJ2-2; CDR3aa: CATKIGGLAGDTGELFF; CDR3nt: TGTGCCACCAAGATAGGGGGGTTAGCGGGAGACACCGGGGAGCTGTTTTTT
v_gene: TRBV21-1; d_gene: NA; abundance: NA; j_gene: TRBJ1-5; CDR3aa: CASSKGEFYGTGDIVDQPQHF; CDR3nt: TGTGCCAGCAGCAAAGGGGAATTTTACGGGACAGGGGATATTGTGGATCAGCCCCAGCATTTT
v_gene: TRBV10-3; d_gene: TRBD2; abundance: NA; j_gene: TRBJ2-7; CDR3aa: CAISESSGRYDEQYF; CDR3nt: TGTGCCATCAGTGAAAGTAGCGGGAGGTATGATGAGCAGTACTTC
v_gene: TRBV27; d_gene: TRBD2; abundance: NA; j_gene: TRBJ2-5; CDR3aa: CASSSGTRLQETQYF; CDR3nt: TGTGCCAGCAGTTCAGGGACTAGACTCCAGGAGACCCAGTACTTC
v_gene: TRBV7-3; d_gene: TRBD1; abundance: NA; j_gene: TRBJ1-2; CDR3aa: CASSSGQAIYGYTF; CDR3nt: TGTGCCAGCAGCTCCGGACAGGCAATCTATGGCTACACCTTC
v_gene: TRBV7-2; d_gene: TRBD2; abundance: few; j_gene: TRBJ2-2; CDR3aa: CASSSGLAGGVGELFF; CDR3nt: TGTGCCAGCAGCTCGGGACTAGCGGGAGGGGTCGGGGAGCTGTTTTTT
v_gene: TRBV4-1; d_gene: NA; abundance: NA; j_gene: TRBJ2-1; CDR3aa: CASSQGPSSYNEQFF; CDR3nt: TGCGCCAGCAGCCAGGGTCCTAGCTCCTACAATGAGCAGTTCTTC
v_gene: TRBV5-1; d_gene: TRBD1; abundance: NA; j_gene: TRBJ1-2; CDR3aa: CASSLTGGQSYGYTF; CDR3nt: TGCGCCAGCAGCTTGACAGGGGGCCAAAGCTATGGCTACACCTTC
v_gene: TRBV6-5; d_gene: NA; abundance: NA; j_gene: TRBJ2-7; CDR3aa: CASSYSTVYEQYF; CDR3nt: TGTGCCAGCAGTTACTCGACAGTCTACGAGCAGTACTTC
v_gene: TRBV19; d_gene: NA; abundance: NA; j_gene: TRBJ1-4; CDR3aa: CATKARGHPFGKLFF; CDR3nt: TGTGCAACAAAGGCCCGGGGACACCCCTTTGGAAAACTGTTTTTT
v_gene: TRBV28; d_gene: TRBD2; abundance: NA; j_gene: TRBJ2-7; CDR3aa: CASSPPGLAAEQYF; CDR3nt: TGTGCCAGCAGCCCCCCGGGACTAGCAGCCGAGCAGTACTTC
v_gene: TRBV6-6; d_gene: TRBD1; abundance: NA; j_gene: TRBJ2-7; CDR3aa: CASSYPTGGDEQYF; CDR3nt: TGTGCCAGCAGTTACCCGACAGGGGGCGACGAGCAGTACTTC
v_gene: TRBV28; d_gene: NA; abundance: NA; j_gene: TRBJ1-2; CDR3aa: CASSFHFGGYTF; CDR3nt: TGTGCCAGCAGTTTCCATTTCGGGGGCTACACCTTC
v_gene: TRBV11-2; d_gene: NA; abundance: few; j_gene: TRBJ2-1; CDR3aa: CASSSPRGKYSYNEQFF; CDR3nt: TGTGCCAGCAGCTCCCCTCGGGGAAAGTACTCCTACAATGAGCAGTTCTTC
v_gene: TRBV27; d_gene: TRBD2; abundance: NA; j_gene: TRBJ2-1; CDR3aa: CASSLGSGRSDEQFF; CDR3nt: TGTGCCAGCAGTTTAGGTAGCGGGAGATCGGATGAGCAGTTCTTC
v_gene: TRBV28; d_gene: NA; abundance: NA; j_gene: TRBJ2-7; CDR3aa: CASRYQGQFYEQYF; CDR3nt: TGTGCCAGCAGGTATCAGGGCCAGTTCTACGAGCAGTACTTC
v_gene: TRBV7-6; d_gene: TRBD2; abundance: NA; j_gene: TRBJ2-7; CDR3aa: CASSLVGQGGLAAYEQYF; CDR3nt: TGTGCCAGCAGCTTAGTGGGGCAGGGAGGGCTAGCGGCCTACGAGCAGTACTTC
v_gene: TRBV18; d_gene: NA; abundance: NA; j_gene: TRBJ2-1; CDR3aa: CASSPPQDYNEQFF; CDR3nt: TGTGCCAGCTCACCCCCCCAGGACTACAATGAGCAGTTCTTC
v_gene: TRBV6-6; d_gene: NA; abundance: NA; j_gene: TRBJ1-5; CDR3aa: CASSYWQGNQPQHF; CDR3nt: TGTGCCAGCAGTTACTGGCAGGGGAATCAGCCCCAGCATTTT
v_gene: TRBV27; d_gene: NA; abundance: NA; j_gene: TRBJ1-5; CDR3aa: CASAPDQPQHF; CDR3nt: TGTGCCAGCGCCCCAGATCAGCCCCAGCATTTT
v_gene: TRBV6-1; d_gene: TRBD1; abundance: NA; j_gene: TRBJ2-2; CDR3aa: CASSTGGPFSGELFF; CDR3nt: TGTGCCAGCAGCACAGGGGGCCCCTTCTCCGGGGAGCTGTTTTTT
v_gene: TRBV2; d_gene: NA; abundance: medium-sized; j_gene: TRBJ2-7; CDR3aa: CASKPPVPYEQYF; CDR3nt: TGTGCCAGCAAACCACCGGTCCCCTACGAGCAGTACTTC
v_gene: TRBV28; d_gene: NA; abundance: NA; j_gene: TRBJ2-3; CDR3aa: CASSSIQGYTQYF; CDR3nt: TGTGCCAGCAGTTCAATTCAGGGTTATACGCAGTATTTT
v_gene: TRBV27; d_gene: NA; abundance: few; j_gene: TRBJ2-3; CDR3aa: CASMRGSTDTQYF; CDR3nt: TGTGCCAGCATGAGGGGGAGCACAGATACGCAGTATTTT
v_gene: TRBV24-1; d_gene: TRBD1; abundance: NA; j_gene: TRBJ1-2; CDR3aa: CATSMTGTNYGYTF; CDR3nt: TGTGCCACCAGTATGACAGGGACTAACTATGGCTACACCTTC
v_gene: TRBV7-9; d_gene: NA; abundance: NA; j_gene: TRBJ1-2; CDR3aa: CASSPTSGQSNPYGYTF; CDR3nt: TGTGCCAGCAGCCCGACCAGCGGACAGAGTAACCCCTATGGCTACACCTTC
v_gene: TRBV7-9; d_gene: NA; abundance: NA; j_gene: TRBJ2-7; CDR3aa: CASSLPGGHYEQYF; CDR3nt: TGTGCCAGCAGCTTACCTGGGGGCCACTACGAGCAGTACTTC